These 29 T cell receptor beta chains came from one sample sequenced in a study of Ad26.COV2.S vaccination and SARS-CoV-2 variants. Measured with immunoSEQ multiplex PCR; TCRdb has only the in-frame clones, and not every one. Of under 150,000 clones in the sample, 86% were seen once. The input for sequencing was peripheral blood, taken after recovery from COVID-19. The receptors were sampled from a human donor who had recovered from COVID-19.

The chain couples TRBV28 to TRBJ1-6; unclear D gene. V was shortened by 5 bases and J by 7 bases, with 6 bases between the two germline ends. The germline V gene has CDR1 MDHEN and CDR2 SYDVKM. The CDR3 covers 12 residues. CDR3 nucleotide sequence: TGTGCCAGCAGTCCGAGAAATTCACCCCTCCACTTT. Its protein is CASSPRNSPLHF. Supplemented by reference TRBV28 and TRBJ1-6, the full variable domain reads DVKVTQSSRYLVKRTGEKVFLECVQDMDHENMFWYRQDPGLGLRLIYFSYDVKMKEKGDIPEGYSVSREKKERFSLILESASTNQTSMYLCASSPRNSPLHFGNGTRLTVT.

V is TRBV7-6 and J is TRBJ2-6; D is unresolved. The germline gives CDR1 SGHVS, CDR2 FNYEAQ. V gave up 5 bases and J gave up 2 bases, with 4 bases separating them. This CDR3 region has 13 residues. The CDR3 DNA follows: TGTGCCAGCAGCCCTACTGGGGCCAACGTCCTGACTTTC. Amino acid sequence: CASSPTGANVLTF.

This sequence joins TRBV7-9 and TRBJ1-2; perhaps TRBD1 as D (6 bases). This CDR3 has 14 residues. CDR1 is SEHNR, CDR2 FQNEAQ, per germline (reference sequence). The V end was cut by 5 bases, the J end by 2 bases, with 12 bases between. The CDR3, as DNA: TGTGCCAGCAGCCCCGCCGGGACAAACTATGGCTACACCTTC. Translated: CASSPAGTNYGYTF.

The chain employs TRBV19 and TRBJ2-7; D remains unclear. From germline, CDR1 is LNHDA and CDR2 SQIVND (reference sequence). This CDR3 is built from 12 residues. V was pared by 3 bases and J by 7 bases, with 10 bases between. CDR3 sequence (DNA): TGTGCCAGTAGTATGCGTCATGGAGAGCAGTACTTC. It is translated as CASSMRHGEQYF.

V usage is TRBV14 and J usage is TRBJ1-3; tentative D call: TRBD1 (5 bases). CDR3 length: 15 amino acids. The germline V gene encodes CDR1 SGHDN and CDR2 FVKESK. Trimming stripped 4 bases from V and 1 base from J, with 11 bases between. The CDR3, as DNA: TGTGCCAGCAGCCCCAGGGATAGGTCTGGAAACACCATATATTTT. Amino acids: CASSPRDRSGNTIYF.

The chain uses TRBV2 and TRBJ2-2; 8 nucleotides line up with TRBD1. This CDR3 contains 15 residues. Germline CDR1 reads SNHLY; CDR2 reads FYNNEI. J lost 7 bases, V lost 4 bases, and 8 bases had no gene match. CDR3 bases: TGTGCCAGCAGTGGCGACAGGGGAATGGGCGGGGAGCTGTTTTTT. Translation gives CASSGDRGMGGELFF.

The rearrangement uses TRBV28 and TRBJ1-6; D perhaps matches TRBD1 (5 bases). The CDR3 contains 16 residues. The germline CDR1 and CDR2 sequences are MDHEN and SYDVKM. Trimming shortened V by 5 bases and J by 5 bases, and 16 bases separated the two germline ends. The CDR3 DNA is TGTGCCAGCAGTCTAGCAGGGTGGATAAATAATTCACCCCTCCACTTT. Translated: CASSLAGWINNSPLHF.

The J gene is TRBJ2-6, the V gene TRBV18; D may be TRBD2 (5 bases). CDR1 KGHSH and CDR2 LQKENI come from the germline V gene. The CDR3 has 18 amino acids. V was clipped by 2 bases and J by 2 bases, with 16 bases between them. The DNA of the CDR3 is TGTGCCAGCTCACCAGTATCTTTCGAGGGAACTGGGGCCAACGTCCTGACTTTC. As protein: CASSPVSFEGTGANVLTF. Filled out from reference TRBV18 and TRBJ2-6, the complete variable domain reads NAGVMQNPRHLVRRRGQEARLRCSPMKGHSHVYWYRQLPEEGLKFMVYLQKENIIDESGMPKERFSAEFPKEGPSILRIQQVVRGDSAAYFCASSPVSFEGTGANVLTFGAGSRLTVL.

V is TRBV18 and J is TRBJ2-5; TRBD2 matches 10 bases. Germline V gene sequence: CDR1 KGHSH, CDR2 LQKENI. Trimming took 2 bases from V and 2 from J; bases not matched to a gene: 11. The CDR3 loop spans 18 amino acids. The CDR3 nucleotides read TGTGCCAGCTCACCAAGGGTCCTTTTAGCGGGGGGTCAAGAGACCCAGTACTTC. Translating gives CASSPRVLLAGGQETQYF.

The rearrangement joins TRBV6-2 or TRBV6-3 to TRBJ2-1; 14 bases line up with TRBD2. The CDR3 is 15 residues long. With V trimmed by 3 bases and J by 7 bases, 2 bases remained unmatched. Germline CDR1 MNHEY, CDR2 SVGEGT. The CDR3 DNA reads as TGTGCCAGCAGTTATGGGACTAGCGGGGGAAATGAGCAGTTCTTC. Amino acid sequence: CASSYGTSGGNEQFF.

The rearrangement links TRBV2 to TRBJ2-1; 9 nucleotides match TRBD2. The germline V gene encodes CDR1 SNHLY and CDR2 FYNNEI. The CDR3 contains 15 residues. Germline trimming cut 2 bases from V and 8 bases from J; bases unmatched to any gene: 7. CDR3 region: CASSEWASGVDEQFF. The CDR3 coding sequence is TGTGCCAGCAGTGAATGGGCTAGCGGGGTAGATGAGCAGTTCTTC.

The CDR3 here is CASSWGGRGTDTQYF. CDR3 DNA sequence: TGTGCCAGCAGCTGGGGGGGCCGGGGCACAGATACGCAGTATTTT. J is TRBJ2-3 and V is TRBV5-4; D might be TRBD2 (7 bases). CDR3 length: 15 amino acids. V lost 3 bases and J lost 1, with 12 bases in between. From germline, CDR1 is SGHNT and CDR2 YYREEE (reference sequence).

The V gene is TRBV7-2, the J gene TRBJ2-5; possible D gene TRBD2, 6 bases. The CDR3 sequence is 13 residues long. Germline-derived CDR1 and CDR2 are SGHTA and FQGNSA. V was cut by 1 base and J by 4 bases, with 7 bases left in between. The CDR3 DNA sequence: TGTGCCAGCAGCTTAGGGAGGGCAGAGACCCAGTACTTC. Residues: CASSLGRAETQYF.

This chain joins TRBV4-3 and TRBJ1-5; D is undetermined. The CDR3 totals 15 residues. Germline V lookup: CDR1 LGHNA, CDR2 YSLEER. Trimming shortened V by 4 bases and J by 4 bases, and 14 bases separated the two germline ends. CDR3 in DNA: TGCGCCAGCAGCCTGGCTTGGGCGGCAAATCAGCCCCAGCATTTT. It is translated as CASSLAWAANQPQHF.

The J gene is TRBJ1-3, the V gene TRBV5-5, with no clear D. Between the trimmed V and J ends, which lost 0 bases and 1 base, there was a span of 14 bases. The CDR3 length is 17 residues. The germline V gene encodes CDR1 SGHKS and CDR2 YYEKEE (reference sequence). In DNA form, the CDR3 reads TGTGCCAGCAGCTTGGATCCAGGCTCTTGGTCTGGAAACACCATATATTTT. Its translation: CASSLDPGSWSGNTIYF.

The chain recombines TRBV6-5 with TRBJ1-2; weak D call: TRBD1 (5 bases). The CDR3 has 12 amino acids. V lost 10 bases and J 6 bases, leaving 15 bases between the germline ends. Per the germline V gene, CDR1 is MNHEY and CDR2 is SVGAGI. CDR3 sequence (DNA): TGTGCCACCCAAGGGGTCCCCGATGGCTACACCTTC. This gives the protein CATQGVPDGYTF.

The chain recombines TRBV19 with TRBJ2-1; TRBD2 aligns across 11 bases. Germline CDR1 and CDR2: LNHDA and SQIVND (reference sequence). The V and J ends lost 8 bases and 6 bases, in that order; junction bases with no gene match: 6. The CDR3 has 14 residues. CDR3 loop: CASQISGGANEQFF. For the CDR3, the DNA is TGTGCCAGTCAGATTAGCGGGGGGGCCAATGAGCAGTTCTTC.

Here the CDR3 DNA reads TGTGCCAGCAGCCCACCGACAGGGGCGTCTGAAAAACTGTTTTTT. It translates to CASSPPTGASEKLFF. The rearrangement joins TRBV9 to TRBJ1-4; TRBD1 matches at 8 bases. There are 15 residues in the CDR3. Germline values: CDR1 SGDLS, CDR2 YYNGEE. Trimming at V came to 4 bases and at J to 7 bases, leaving 9 bases not matched to a gene. Filled out from reference TRBV9 and TRBJ1-4, the complete variable domain reads DSGVTQTPKHLITATGQRVTLRCSPRSGDLSVYWYQQSLDQGLQFLIQYYNGEERAKGNILERFSAQQFPDLHSELNLSSLELGDSALYFCASSPPTGASEKLFFGSGTQLSVL.

The chain carries TRBV5-6 and TRBJ1-2; unclear D gene. Germline CDR1 and CDR2: SGHDT and YYEEEE. The germline V and J ends were trimmed by 0 bases and 0 bases, with 21 bases remaining between them. The CDR3 runs to 19 residues. This chain's CDR3 is CASSLAVIITRSPNYGYTF. Here the CDR3 DNA reads TGTGCCAGCAGCTTGGCGGTAATCATTACACGCTCCCCTAACTATGGCTACACCTTC. The variable domain in full, completed from reference TRBV5-6 and TRBJ1-2, reads DAGVTQSPTHLIKTRGQQVTLRCSPKSGHDTVSWYQQALGQGPQFIFQYYEEEERQRGNFPDRFSGHQFPNYSSELNVNALLLGDSALYLCASSLAVIITRSPNYGYTFGSGTRLTVV.

The genes are TRBV5-1 and TRBJ2-3; D tentatively reads TRBD1 or TRBD2 (5 bases each). The CDR3 runs to 14 residues. Germline lookup yields CDR1 SGHRS and CDR2 YFSETQ. V was shortened by 0 bases and J by 5 bases, with 10 bases between the two germline ends. The CDR3 bases are TGCGCCAGCAGCTTGGGAGGGGTAGAAGATACGCAGTATTTT. Protein: CASSLGGVEDTQYF.

The chain carries TRBV6-2 or TRBV6-3 and TRBJ2-3; no definite D call. The V end lost 5 bases, the J end lost 6 bases, and 15 bases lay between the germline ends. The CDR3 has 14 residues. CDR1 is MNHEY and CDR2 is SVGEGT in the germline V gene. The CDR3 loop reads CASSPLYESDTQYF. The CDR3, as DNA: TGTGCCAGCAGTCCCCTTTATGAATCCGATACGCAGTATTTT.

This chain joins TRBV5-8 and TRBJ2-3; D possibly corresponds to TRBD2 (5 bases). The V gene's germline CDR1 is SGHTS and CDR2 YDEGEE. The CDR3 runs to 14 residues. Trimming took 4 bases from V and 1 from J, leaving 10 bases between them. This chain's CDR3 is CASSHYGGTDTQYF. In DNA form, the CDR3 reads TGTGCCAGCAGCCACTACGGGGGCACAGATACGCAGTATTTT. Drawing the rest from reference TRBV5-8 and TRBJ2-3, the complete variable domain is EAGVTQSPTHLIKTRGQQATLRCSPISGHTSVYWYQQALGLGLQFLLWYDEGEERNRGNFPPRFSGRQFPNYSSELNVNALELEDSALYLCASSHYGGTDTQYFGPGTRLTVL.

This clone was detected only once. The chain employs TRBV7-2 and TRBJ1-2; weak D call: TRBD1 (5 bases). CDR1 and CDR2 (germline): SGHTA, FQGNSA. The ends were cut back, 5 bases at V and 7 bases at J, with 11 bases in the middle. This CDR3 contains 12 residues. This CDR3 reads CASSQSGFGYTF. The DNA for the CDR3 is TGTGCCAGCAGCCAATCAGGGTTTGGCTACACCTTC.

The rearrangement links TRBV6-5 to TRBJ2-7, with D perhaps TRBD2 (5 bases). V lost 8 bases, J lost 4 bases, and 9 bases lay in between. Germline CDR1 is MNHEY and CDR2 is SVGAGI. This CDR3 is built from 11 residues. CDR3 amino acids: CASRGGYEQYF. The CDR3, as DNA: TGTGCCAGCCGGGGTGGATACGAGCAGTACTTC.

The chain carries TRBV11-2 and TRBJ2-1; D is unresolved. Trimming cost V 5 bases and J 9 bases, with 11 bases left between them. The germline V gene has CDR1 SGHAT and CDR2 FQNNGV. The CDR3 spans 12 residues. The CDR3 is CASSLPGLEQFF. The CDR3 region has the DNA TGTGCCAGCAGCCTCCCTGGTCTTGAGCAGTTCTTC.

The chain couples TRBV7-2 to TRBJ2-7; TRBD1 is a possible D gene (5 bases). V was trimmed by 6 bases and J by 2 bases, leaving 17 bases between them. The CDR3 extends over 15 amino acids. The germline V gene has CDR1 SGHTA and CDR2 FQGNSA. The CDR3 reads CASSLSWGRPYEQYF. CDR3 in DNA: TGTGCCAGCAGTCTTAGTTGGGGCCGTCCCTACGAGCAGTACTTC.

This sequence joins TRBV5-1 and TRBJ2-2, with D tentatively TRBD2 (5 bases). Deletions cut 0 bases from V and 3 bases from J, with 9 bases between. Germline V gene sequence: CDR1 SGHRS, CDR2 YFSETQ. This CDR3 is 15 amino acids long. In DNA form, the CDR3 reads TGCGCCAGCAGCTTGGGTTGGCGGGACACCGGGGAGCTGTTTTTT. It is translated as CASSLGWRDTGELFF.

CDR3 sequence reads: CASSQVDRQLFF. The CDR3 DNA reads TGCGCCAGCAGCCAAGTGGACAGACAACTGTTTTTT. V gene TRBV4-1 combines with J gene TRBJ1-4; possibly TRBD1 for D (6 bases). V gave up 1 base and J gave up 12 bases, with 9 bases separating them. The CDR3 has 12 residues. Germline V gene data show CDR1 as MGHRA and CDR2 as YSYEKL.

The chain uses TRBV5-4 and TRBJ2-1, with 13 bases fitting TRBD2. Unmatched junction bases numbered 5, after V lost 3 bases and J lost 5 bases. The CDR3 covers 16 residues. In germline, CDR1 is SGHNT, CDR2 YYREEE (reference sequence). The CDR3 region is CASSSRLAGGDNEQFF. As DNA, the CDR3 is TGTGCCAGCAGCTCACGACTAGCGGGGGGAGACAATGAGCAGTTCTTC.